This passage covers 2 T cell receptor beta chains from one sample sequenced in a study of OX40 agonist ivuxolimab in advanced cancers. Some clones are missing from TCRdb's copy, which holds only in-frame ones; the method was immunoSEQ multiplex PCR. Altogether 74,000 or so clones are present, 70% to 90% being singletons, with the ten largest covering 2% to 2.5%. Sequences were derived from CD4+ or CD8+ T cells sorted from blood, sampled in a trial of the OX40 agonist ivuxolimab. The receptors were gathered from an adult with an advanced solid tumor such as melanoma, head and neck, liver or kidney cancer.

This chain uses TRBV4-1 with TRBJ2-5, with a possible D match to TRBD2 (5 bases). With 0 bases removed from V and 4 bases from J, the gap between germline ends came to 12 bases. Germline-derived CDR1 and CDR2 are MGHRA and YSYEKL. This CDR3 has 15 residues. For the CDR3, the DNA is TGCGCCAGCAGCCAAGATTCCGGAGGAAGAGAGACCCAGTACTTC. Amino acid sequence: CASSQDSGGRETQYF.

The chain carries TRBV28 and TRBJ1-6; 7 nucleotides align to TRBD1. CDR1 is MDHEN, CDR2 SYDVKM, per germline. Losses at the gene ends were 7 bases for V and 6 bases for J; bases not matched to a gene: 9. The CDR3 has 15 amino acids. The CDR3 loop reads CASNYRDRPNSPLHF. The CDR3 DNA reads TGTGCCAGCAATTACCGGGACAGACCTAATTCACCCCTCCACTTT.